The clone carrying this T cell receptor beta chain was detected ten times or more. V lost 0 bases to trimming and J lost 2 bases; unmatched junction nucleotides: 1. CDR1 ENHRY and CDR2 SYGVKD come from the germline V gene. This CDR3 is 16 amino acids long. TCRdb reprocessed the 5' RACE reads via MiXCR and lists one record per CDR3 protein. The data show fewer than 55,000 distinct CDR3 sequences, around 10% seen once. This entry is derived from a study of early T cells in non-severe SARS-CoV-2 infection. Overall study context: Sequencing of unsorted whole blood was done on bulk RNA, leaving chains unpaired.

The chain employs TRBV10-3 and TRBJ2-6; 7 nucleotides align to TRBD1. The sample taken for sequencing was whole blood. The clonotype comes from an adult who was a healthcare worker with PCR-confirmed SARS-CoV-2 infection or an uninfected control (not recorded which). The CDR3 here is CAISESDRAGANVLTF. The CDR3 DNA sequence: TGTGCCATCAGTGAGTCAGACAGGGCTGGGGCCAACGTCCTGACTTTC.